The clone carrying this T cell receptor beta chain was seen a single time. Reverse transcription of roughly 0.5 to 1 ug RNA used random hexamers. Each CDR3 protein gets one entry after TCRdb re-called the immunoSEQ multiplex PCR reads with MiXCR. The table lists 200,000 or so distinct CDR3 sequences, over 90% of them singletons, with 0.093% in the top ten. This sample is part of a study of CD8 T cells in Susac syndrome. V gave up 3 bases and J gave up 3 bases, with 12 bases separating them. The CDR3 spans 15 residues. This receptor was obtained from a human donor with multiple sclerosis. Sample: CD4+ T cells from PBMCs. The chain couples TRBV12-3 or TRBV12-4 to TRBJ2-4; D is possibly TRBD2 (5 bases). The CDR3 loop reads CASSLDSSGKNIQYF. CDR3 DNA: TGTGCCAGCAGTTTGGATTCAAGCGGCAAAAACATTCAGTACTTC.